This TCR beta chain was found in a study of T-cell memory formation after mild COVID-19. TCRdb analysed the 5' RACE reads with MiXCR anew, one entry per CDR3 protein. The sample yields about 290,000 distinct CDR3 sequences, around a sixth seen once. The germline V and J ends were trimmed by 0 bases and 8 bases, with 11 bases remaining between them. This CDR3 region has 13 residues. Germline V CDR1 and CDR2: SGHDT, YYEEEE. The study's findings and limits: The authors did not confirm SARS-CoV-2 specificity of second-wave clones peaking day 37. Clones contracting across day 15 to 85 had a balanced CD4/CD8 profile; later expanding clones leaned CD4+.

In regard to this clonotype: Its antigen is not identified.

The V gene is TRBV5-6, the J gene TRBJ1-2; D call uncertain. The material sequenced was PBMCs or a T cell subset sorted from them (not recorded which). This sequence originates from a young man who had mild COVID-19 (a few samples of this study predate the infection). Cell type and time point are not known. The DNA for the CDR3 is TGTGCCAGCAGCTTGGACAGCTTCGGGGGCTACACCTTC. It specifies CASSLDSFGGYTF. The entire variable domain, with the rest obtained from reference TRBV5-6 and TRBJ1-2, is as follows: DAGVTQSPTHLIKTRGQQVTLRCSPKSGHDTVSWYQQALGQGPQFIFQYYEEEERQRGNFPDRFSGHQFPNYSSELNVNALLLGDSALYLCASSLDSFGGYTFGSGTRLTVV.